The entry that follows covers one T cell receptor beta chain sequence. The specificity of this receptor is unknown. Sequences WSHSY (CDR1) and SAAADI (CDR2) are obtained from the germline V gene. From cysteine to phenylalanine, the CDR3 is 13 amino acids long. No DNA appears here. This sample is drawn from a study of CXCR3-negative and CXCR3-positive naive CD8 T cells (dated by TCRdb to the late 2010s). About the investigation overall: In total, 120 million to 150 million TRB reads were obtained, which works out to roughly 1.5 +/- 0.3 million reads per library. Diversity and physicochemical repertoire analyses covered about a dozen donors pooled from two independent experiments. TRBV-TRBJ cluster analysis included naive subsets from roughly 5 donors and memory cells from 3 donors. Paper-wide results and their limitations: Compared with CXCR3-negative naive cells, CXCR3-positive naive cells had TRB CDR3s with higher hydrophobicity (lower Kidera factor 4), lower energy, and higher strength and volume indices. Freshly isolated PBMCs were used for most assays because CXCR3 expression partially decreased after cryopreservation. Because surface CD5, which has been linked to self-reactivity in mice, was comparable between naive subsets, TCR interaction strength was also inferred from TRB CDR3 physicochemical properties. Repertoire diversity was comparably high in both naive subsets but much lower in memory CD8+ T cells. Naive CXCR3-negative and CXCR3-positive cells from the same donor showed similar TRBV-TRBJ usage, whereas memory cells showed distinct patterns.

Each CD8+ T cell subset was flow-sorted in triplicate, and 300,000 to 350,000 cells per subset were placed directly into RLT lysis buffer. To exclude memory contaminants, naive CD8+ T cells were stringently defined as CD45RO-CCR7+CD27+CD95-. Standard density gradient centrifugation was used to isolate peripheral blood mononuclear cells from buffy coats. Naive CXCR3-negative and CXCR3-positive CD8+ T cells were flow-sorted using a FACSAria III. Total RNA was extracted from sorted cells with an RNeasy Mini Kit. Instrument on record: NextSeq 550. The Human TCR Profiling Kit (MiLaboratory) was used to prepare UMI-labeled 5' RACE TRB cDNA libraries. The full amount of extracted RNA was used for cDNA synthesis, and the full amount of resulting cDNA was used for PCR amplification. Libraries were prepared in parallel with an identical number of PCR cycles. Processing in the source paper ran as follows. With a requirement of at least two reads per UMI, MIGEC and MiXCR extracted about 56,000 +/- 9,600 unique UMI-labeled TRB cDNA molecules per library. Each library averaged about 40,000 +/- 10,000 functional in-frame TRB CDR3 nucleotide clonotypes without stop codons. After downsampling to 5000 UMI-labeled TRB molecules per sample, diversity metrics such as normalized Shannon-Wiener and Chao1 were calculated in VDJtools. For the central five CDR3 residues, VDJtools calculated physicochemical properties weighted by clonotype size, namely interaction energy, strength, volume and Kidera factor 4. TCRdb reprocessed the reads and provides one entry for every CDR3 protein sequence; no DNA is given. What appears here as the V and J calls and clone size reflects TCRdb's work, not the paper's. This sample's listing comprises 40,000 to 55,000 distinct CDR3 sequences. The ten biggest clones cover 1.6% of the sample.

Material: naive CXCR3- CD8+ T cells from blood. Explained via the paper, the cell subset or site label denotes: CD45RO-CCR7+CD27+CD95- naive CD8+ T cells lacking CXCR3 (TNR3-). The rearrangement combines TRBV10-2 with TRBJ2-5. The TCR sequence derives from a human donor in good health. Some clones in this sample may be carry-over from other donors' samples. CDR3 sequence: CASSWNSQETQYF.